The T cell receptor beta chain described here comes from a study of human T cells and chemical hapten exposure. Study-level findings and limits: Controls formed significantly fewer large CDR3 similarity clusters than expanded TCRs did. Following DPC sensitization, TCRs present above 1 in 1000 frequency showed no change.

CDR3 length equals 13 residues. The germline CDR1 and CDR2 sequences are SGHNT and YYREEE (reference sequence). V was shortened by 9 bases and J by 4 bases, with 13 bases between the two germline ends. Each CDR3 protein is one row after TCRdb ran MiXCR on the RACE reads. The sample holds 40,000 to 65,000 distinct CDR3 sequences; around 10% are singletons and the top ten take roughly 1.8%. Concerning this clonotype: What it binds is not known.

Time point reported: patch test 1, 2 weeks after DPC sensitization. The treatment was: therapeutic diphenylcyclopropenone sensitization with weekly scalp DPC. Extraction of total RNA was performed on unfractionated whole blood. The chain couples TRBV5-4 to TRBJ2-2, with TRBD1 as a possible D gene (6 bases). Sequencing used whole blood, obtained in connection with sensitization to the hapten diphenylcyclopropenone (DPC). The source of this sequence is a middle-aged woman with alopecia areata. Some clones in this sample may be carry-over from other donors' samples. The CDR3 spells CATNSRGTGELFF. For the CDR3, the DNA is TGTGCCACAAATAGCAGGGGCACCGGGGAGCTGTTTTTT. The complete variable domain, with remaining parts taken from reference TRBV5-4 and TRBJ2-2, reads ETGVTQSPTHLIKTRGQQVTLRCSSQSGHNTVSWYQQALGQGPQFIFQYYREEENGRGNFPPRFSGLQFPNYSSELNVNALELDDSALYLCATNSRGTGELFFGEGSRLTVL.